This section outlines one T cell receptor (beta chain) sequence together with its context. The target antigen is unknown. Researchers used 3500 ng of total RNA for each TCR library. TCRdb re-called the 5' RACE reads and gives one entry per CDR3 protein, without DNA. The sample table includes about 210,000 distinct CDR3 sequences. This CDR3 has 14 amino acids. The germline V gene has CDR1 SGHRS and CDR2 YFSETQ. The data were obtained in a study of monozygotic twins with inflammatory bowel disease. Overall study results and limits: Among patients, repertoires may have gained variability from differing immunosuppressive treatments. For repertoire similarity, concordant twins did not differ from discordant twins, possibly because power was limited.

The template was total RNA from whole blood, with no T cell sorting. Material for sequencing was blood. The clonotype was recovered from a human donor with ulcerative colitis or Crohn's disease, or a healthy co-twin of an affected twin (not recorded which). J is TRBJ2-7 and V is TRBV5-1; the D call of TRBD1 rests on TCRdb alone, since no DNA is present to check it. The chain's CDR3 is CASSAGQGFYEQYF.